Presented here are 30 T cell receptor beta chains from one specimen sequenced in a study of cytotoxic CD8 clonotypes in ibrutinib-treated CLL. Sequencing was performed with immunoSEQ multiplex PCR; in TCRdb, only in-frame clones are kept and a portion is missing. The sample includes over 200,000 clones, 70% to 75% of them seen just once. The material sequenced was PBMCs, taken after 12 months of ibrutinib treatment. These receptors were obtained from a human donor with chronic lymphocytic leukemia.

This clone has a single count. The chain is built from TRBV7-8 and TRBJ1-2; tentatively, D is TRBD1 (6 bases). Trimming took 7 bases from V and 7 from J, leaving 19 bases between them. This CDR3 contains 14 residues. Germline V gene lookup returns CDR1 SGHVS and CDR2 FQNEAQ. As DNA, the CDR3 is TGTGCCAGCACCCCCTTGTGGGGGCGCGGTGGCTACACCTTC. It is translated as CASTPLWGRGGYTF. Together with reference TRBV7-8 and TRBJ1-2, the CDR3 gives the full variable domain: GAGVSQSPRYKVAKRGQDVALRCDPISGHVSLFWYQQALGQGPEFLTYFQNEAQLDKSGLPSDRFFAERPEGSVSTLKIQRTQQEDSAVYLCASTPLWGRGGYTFGSGTRLTVV.

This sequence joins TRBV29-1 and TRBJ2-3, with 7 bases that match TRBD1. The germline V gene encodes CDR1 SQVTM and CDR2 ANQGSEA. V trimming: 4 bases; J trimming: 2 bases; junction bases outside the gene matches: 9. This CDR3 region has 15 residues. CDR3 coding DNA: TGCAGCGTTGCCCTAAGACAGGGCCACACAGATACGCAGTATTTT. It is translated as CSVALRQGHTDTQYF.

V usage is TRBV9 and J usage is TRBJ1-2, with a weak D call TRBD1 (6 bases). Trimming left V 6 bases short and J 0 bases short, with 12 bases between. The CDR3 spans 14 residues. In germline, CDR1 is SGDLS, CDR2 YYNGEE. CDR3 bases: TGTGCCAGCACACACGACAGGCCTAACTATGGCTACACCTTC. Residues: CASTHDRPNYGYTF. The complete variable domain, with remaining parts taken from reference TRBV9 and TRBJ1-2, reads DSGVTQTPKHLITATGQRVTLRCSPRSGDLSVYWYQQSLDQGLQFLIQYYNGEERAKGNILERFSAQQFPDLHSELNLSSLELGDSALYFCASTHDRPNYGYTFGSGTRLTVV.

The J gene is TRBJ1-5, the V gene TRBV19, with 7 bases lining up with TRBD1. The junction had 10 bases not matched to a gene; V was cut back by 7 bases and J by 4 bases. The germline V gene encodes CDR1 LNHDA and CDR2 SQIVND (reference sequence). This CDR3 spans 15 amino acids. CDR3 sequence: CASMEGARWNQPQHF. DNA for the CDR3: TGTGCCAGTATGGAGGGGGCAAGGTGGAATCAGCCCCAGCATTTT.

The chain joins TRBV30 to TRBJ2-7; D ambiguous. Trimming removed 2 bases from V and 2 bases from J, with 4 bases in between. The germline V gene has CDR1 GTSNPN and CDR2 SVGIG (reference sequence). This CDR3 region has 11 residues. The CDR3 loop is CAWSLPYEQYF. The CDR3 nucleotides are TGTGCCTGGAGTCTCCCCTACGAGCAGTACTTC.

The DNA of the CDR3 is TGTGCCTGGAGTGCGATTGATAGCTCTGGAAACACCATATATTTT. This translates into CAWSAIDSSGNTIYF. The chain is built from TRBV30 and TRBJ1-3, with D hard to call. CDR1 is GTSNPN, CDR2 SVGIG, per germline (reference sequence). This CDR3 region has 15 residues. V lost 1 base and J 0 bases, leaving 10 bases between the germline ends.

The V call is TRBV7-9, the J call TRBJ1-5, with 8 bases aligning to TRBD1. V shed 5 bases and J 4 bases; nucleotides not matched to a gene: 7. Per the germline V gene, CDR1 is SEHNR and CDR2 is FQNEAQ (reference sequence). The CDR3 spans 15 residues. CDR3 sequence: CASSDLDRGNQPQHF. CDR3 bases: TGTGCCAGCAGCGACCTCGACAGGGGAAATCAGCCCCAGCATTTT.

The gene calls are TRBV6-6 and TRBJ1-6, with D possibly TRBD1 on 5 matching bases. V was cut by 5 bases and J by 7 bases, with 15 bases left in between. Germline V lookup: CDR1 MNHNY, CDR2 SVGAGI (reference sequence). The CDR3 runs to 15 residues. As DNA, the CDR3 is TGTGCCAGCAGTCCACAGGCCCCGGGGAATTCACCCCTCCACTTT. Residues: CASSPQAPGNSPLHF.

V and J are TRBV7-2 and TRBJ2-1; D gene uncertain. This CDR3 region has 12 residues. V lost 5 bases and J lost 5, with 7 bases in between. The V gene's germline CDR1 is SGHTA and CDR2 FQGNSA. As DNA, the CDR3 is TGTGCCAGCAGCCCAGGACACAATGAGCAGTTCTTC. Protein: CASSPGHNEQFF.

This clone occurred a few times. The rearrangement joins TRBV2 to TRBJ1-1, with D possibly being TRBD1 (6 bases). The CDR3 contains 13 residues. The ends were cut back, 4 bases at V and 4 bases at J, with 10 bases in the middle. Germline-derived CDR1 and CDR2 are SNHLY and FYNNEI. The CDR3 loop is CASSAQGSTEAFF. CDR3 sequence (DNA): TGTGCCAGCAGTGCCCAGGGGAGCACTGAAGCTTTCTTT. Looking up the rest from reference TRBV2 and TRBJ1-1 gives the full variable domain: EPEVTQTPSHQVTQMGQEVILRCVPISNHLYFYWYRQILGQKVEFLVSFYNNEISEKSEIFDDQFSVERPDGSNFTLKIRSTKLEDSAMYFCASSAQGSTEAFFGQGTRLTVV.

The CDR3 DNA reads TGTGCCAGCAGTTACTCCCGGGGGAACACCGGGGAGCTGTTTTTT. This translates into CASSYSRGNTGELFF. The J gene is TRBJ2-2, the V gene TRBV6-5; tentatively, D is TRBD2 (5 bases). This CDR3 contains 15 residues. The V end was cut by 0 bases, the J end by 1 base, with 6 bases between. Germline V gene sequence: CDR1 MNHEY, CDR2 SVGAGI.

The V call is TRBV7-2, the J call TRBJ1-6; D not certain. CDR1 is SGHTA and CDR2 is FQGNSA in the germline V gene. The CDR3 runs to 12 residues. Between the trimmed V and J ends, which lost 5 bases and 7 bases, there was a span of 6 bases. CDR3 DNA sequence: TGTGCCAGCAGCCCGACCAATTCACCCCTCCACTTT. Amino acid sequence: CASSPTNSPLHF.

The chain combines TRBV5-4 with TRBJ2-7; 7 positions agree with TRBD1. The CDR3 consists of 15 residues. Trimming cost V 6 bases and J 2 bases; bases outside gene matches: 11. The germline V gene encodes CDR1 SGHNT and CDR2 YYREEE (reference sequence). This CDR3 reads CASTHPGTDPYEQYF. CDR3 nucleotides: TGTGCCAGCACCCACCCCGGGACAGATCCCTACGAGCAGTACTTC.

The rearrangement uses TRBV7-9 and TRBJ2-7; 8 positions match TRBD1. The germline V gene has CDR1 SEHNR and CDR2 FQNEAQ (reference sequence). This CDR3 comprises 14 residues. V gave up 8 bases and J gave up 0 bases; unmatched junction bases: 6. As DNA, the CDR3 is TGTGCCAGCCAAAGGACAGGGAGCTCCTACGAGCAGTACTTC. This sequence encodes CASQRTGSSYEQYF.

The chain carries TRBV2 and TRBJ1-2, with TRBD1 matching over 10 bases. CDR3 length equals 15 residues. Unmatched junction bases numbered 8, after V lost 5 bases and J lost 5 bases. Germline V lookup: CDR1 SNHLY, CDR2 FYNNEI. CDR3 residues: CASSKGQGEPYGYTF. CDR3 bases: TGTGCCAGCAGTAAAGGACAGGGGGAGCCTTATGGCTACACCTTC. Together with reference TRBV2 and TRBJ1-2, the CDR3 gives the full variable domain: EPEVTQTPSHQVTQMGQEVILRCVPISNHLYFYWYRQILGQKVEFLVSFYNNEISEKSEIFDDQFSVERPDGSNFTLKIRSTKLEDSAMYFCASSKGQGEPYGYTFGSGTRLTVV.

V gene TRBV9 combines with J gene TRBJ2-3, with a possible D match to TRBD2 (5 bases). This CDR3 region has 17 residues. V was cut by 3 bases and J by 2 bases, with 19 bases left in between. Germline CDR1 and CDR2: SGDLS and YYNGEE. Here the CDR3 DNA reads TGTGCCAGCAGCGCCCCCCCGGGTAGCGTAGACACAGATACGCAGTATTTT. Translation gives CASSAPPGSVDTDTQYF.

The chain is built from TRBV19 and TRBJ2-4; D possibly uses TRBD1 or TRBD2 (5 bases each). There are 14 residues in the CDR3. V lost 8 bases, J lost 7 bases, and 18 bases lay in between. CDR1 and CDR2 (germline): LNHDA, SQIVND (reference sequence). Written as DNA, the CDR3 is TGTGCCAGTTCTAAATCTGGGGGAAATAACATTCAGTACTTC. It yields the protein CASSKSGGNNIQYF.

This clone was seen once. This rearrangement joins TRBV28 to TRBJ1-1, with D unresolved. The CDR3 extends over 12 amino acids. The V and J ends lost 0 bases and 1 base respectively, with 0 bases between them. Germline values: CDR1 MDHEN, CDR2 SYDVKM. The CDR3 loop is CASSLWNTEAFF. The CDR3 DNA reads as TGTGCCAGCAGTTTATGGAACACTGAAGCTTTCTTT.

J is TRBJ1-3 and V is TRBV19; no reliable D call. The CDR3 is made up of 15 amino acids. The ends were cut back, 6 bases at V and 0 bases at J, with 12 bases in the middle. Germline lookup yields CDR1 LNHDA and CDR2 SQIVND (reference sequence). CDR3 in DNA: TGTGCCAGTAGCCGTAACGGGGACTCTGGAAACACCATATATTTT. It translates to CASSRNGDSGNTIYF.

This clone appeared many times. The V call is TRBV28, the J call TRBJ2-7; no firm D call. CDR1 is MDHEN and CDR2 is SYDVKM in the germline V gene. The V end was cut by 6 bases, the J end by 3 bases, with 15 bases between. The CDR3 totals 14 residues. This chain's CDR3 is CASRLRPSFYEQYF. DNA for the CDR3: TGTGCCAGCAGACTAAGACCATCTTTCTACGAGCAGTACTTC.

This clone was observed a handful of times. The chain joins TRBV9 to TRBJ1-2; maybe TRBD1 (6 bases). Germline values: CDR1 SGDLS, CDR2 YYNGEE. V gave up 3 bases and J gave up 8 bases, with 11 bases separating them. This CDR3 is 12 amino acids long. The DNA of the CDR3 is TGTGCCAGCAGCGGATTACAGGGAGGCTACACCTTC. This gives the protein CASSGLQGGYTF.

The CDR3 region has the DNA TGTGCCAGCAGCCCCTTAAACTATGGCTACACCTTC. This codes for CASSPLNYGYTF. The V call is TRBV7-9, the J call TRBJ1-2; no firm D call. Germline lookup yields CDR1 SEHNR and CDR2 FQNEAQ (reference sequence). CDR3 length: 12 amino acids. Trimming left V 5 bases short and J 2 bases short, with 6 bases between.

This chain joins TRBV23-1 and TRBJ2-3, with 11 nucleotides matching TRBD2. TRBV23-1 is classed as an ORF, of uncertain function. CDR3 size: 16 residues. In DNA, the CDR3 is TGCACAGACCAGCCGGACGGGGCTAGCGGGAGGAATACGCAGTATTTT. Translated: CTDQPDGASGRNTQYF.

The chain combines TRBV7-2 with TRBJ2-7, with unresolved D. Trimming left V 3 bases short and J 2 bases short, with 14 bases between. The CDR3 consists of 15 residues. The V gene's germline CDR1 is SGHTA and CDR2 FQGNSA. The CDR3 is CASSLFSRPPYEQYF. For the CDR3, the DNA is TGTGCCAGCAGCTTGTTTAGCAGGCCCCCCTACGAGCAGTACTTC.

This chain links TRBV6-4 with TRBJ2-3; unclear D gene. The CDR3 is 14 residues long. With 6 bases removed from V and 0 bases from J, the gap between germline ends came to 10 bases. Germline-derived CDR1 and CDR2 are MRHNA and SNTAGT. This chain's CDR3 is CASRKQTSTDTQYF. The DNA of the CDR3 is TGTGCCAGCAGAAAACAGACTAGCACAGATACGCAGTATTTT.

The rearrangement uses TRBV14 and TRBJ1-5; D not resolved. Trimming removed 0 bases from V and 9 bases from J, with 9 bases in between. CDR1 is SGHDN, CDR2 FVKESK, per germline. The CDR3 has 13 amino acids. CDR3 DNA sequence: TGTGCCAGCAGCCAAGACGGGGAGGGGCCCCAGCATTTT. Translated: CASSQDGEGPQHF.

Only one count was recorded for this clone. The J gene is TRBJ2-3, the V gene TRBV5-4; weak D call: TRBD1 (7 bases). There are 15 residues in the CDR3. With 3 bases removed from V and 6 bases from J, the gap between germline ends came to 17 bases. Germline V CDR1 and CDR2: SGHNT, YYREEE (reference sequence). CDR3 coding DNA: TGTGCCAGCAGCTACTGGACAGGAGGAGGGGATACGCAGTATTTT. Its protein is CASSYWTGGGDTQYF.

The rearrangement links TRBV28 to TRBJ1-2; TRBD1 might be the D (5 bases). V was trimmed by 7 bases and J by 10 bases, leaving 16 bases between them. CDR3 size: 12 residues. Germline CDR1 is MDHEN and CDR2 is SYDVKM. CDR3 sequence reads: CASTSSGSFYTF. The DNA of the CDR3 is TGTGCCAGCACCTCATCAGGGAGCTTCTACACCTTC.

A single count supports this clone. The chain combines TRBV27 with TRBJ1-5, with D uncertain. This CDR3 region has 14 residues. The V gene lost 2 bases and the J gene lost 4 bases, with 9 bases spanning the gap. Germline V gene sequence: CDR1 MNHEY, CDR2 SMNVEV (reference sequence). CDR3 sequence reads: CASSLEGRNQPQHF. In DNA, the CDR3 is TGTGCCAGCAGTTTAGAAGGGCGTAATCAGCCCCAGCATTTT.

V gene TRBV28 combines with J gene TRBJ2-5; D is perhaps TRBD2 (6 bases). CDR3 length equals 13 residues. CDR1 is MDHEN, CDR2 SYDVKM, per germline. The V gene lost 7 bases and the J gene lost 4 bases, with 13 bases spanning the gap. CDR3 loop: CASTPVGGETQYF. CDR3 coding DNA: TGTGCCAGCACCCCAGTGGGGGGAGAGACCCAGTACTTC.